Presented here are 8 T cell receptor beta chains from one specimen sequenced in a study of shared T cell receptors in the human thymus. Sequenced by immunoSEQ multiplex PCR; TCRdb stores in-frame clones only, minus some. The sample has roughly 560,000 clones, about 80% seen once. These data also formed part of another study, on human thymus T cells.

The sample consisted of thymocytes. Receptor source: a boy in the first two years of life with a congenital heart defect.

The CDR3 is CASSLRRGGSFDEQFF. The DNA for the CDR3 is TGCGCCAGCAGCTTGCGACGCGGGGGTTCCTTTGATGAGCAGTTCTTC. The chain carries TRBV5-1 and TRBJ2-1; TRBD2 agrees at 7 bases. Per the germline V gene, CDR1 is SGHRS and CDR2 is YFSETQ. With 1 base clipped from V and 8 bases from J, the junction kept 12 bases outside the gene matches. The CDR3 consists of 16 residues.

This clone was picked up a small number of times. The rearrangement uses TRBV19 and TRBJ2-7, with 11 bases lining up with TRBD2. There are 17 residues in the CDR3. The ends lost 3 bases at V and 4 bases at J; junction bases unmatched: 11. Germline CDR1 is LNHDA and CDR2 is SQIVND (reference sequence). This CDR3 is CASSIEHLAGGIYEQYF. The CDR3 region has the DNA TGTGCCAGTAGTATCGAACACTTAGCGGGAGGGATTTACGAGCAGTACTTC.

The chain employs TRBV4-2 and TRBJ1-2; 7 nucleotides align to TRBD1. V was clipped by 0 bases and J by 4 bases; unmatched bases: 5. CDR3 length: 15 residues. The germline CDR1 and CDR2 sequences are LGHNA and YNFKEQ. In DNA, the CDR3 is TGTGCCAGCAGCCAAGACGGGGGACAGCTCTATGGCTACACCTTC. Translating it yields CASSQDGGQLYGYTF.

This sequence joins TRBV7-2 and TRBJ2-7, with 13 bases identical to TRBD2. The CDR3 length is 18 residues. J was trimmed by 4 bases and V by 5 bases; bases with no gene match: 14. Germline CDR1 reads SGHTA; CDR2 reads FQGNSA. CDR3: CASSQRYGTSGIQYEQYF. The CDR3 nucleotides read TGTGCCAGCAGCCAGCGATACGGGACTAGCGGGATCCAGTACGAGCAGTACTTC.

This clone was recorded only once. The rearrangement joins TRBV4-1 to TRBJ2-7; 8 bases fit TRBD2. The CDR3 is made up of 16 amino acids. Germline V lookup: CDR1 MGHRA, CDR2 YSYEKL. J was trimmed by 4 bases and V by 0 bases; bases with no gene match: 8. The CDR3: CASSQEITSGGYEQYF. For the CDR3, the DNA is TGCGCCAGCAGCCAAGAAATTACTAGCGGAGGGTACGAGCAGTACTTC.

In this sample, this clone turned up a few times. The rearrangement uses TRBV30 and TRBJ2-1; D remains unclear. Germline CDR1 is GTSNPN and CDR2 is SVGIG (reference sequence). V lost 0 bases, J lost 8 bases, and 29 bases lay in between. The CDR3 runs to 19 residues. CDR3 bases: TGTGCCTGGAGTGTACGTAGGCCATTATTGCCCAGGCCGTATTATGAGCAGTTCTTC. This codes for CAWSVRRPLLPRPYYEQFF.

The chain links TRBV2 to TRBJ2-7; 10 bases are shared with TRBD2. CDR3 length: 17 residues. Germline CDR1 is SNHLY and CDR2 is FYNNEI. V lost 6 bases to trimming and J lost 2 bases; unmatched junction nucleotides: 13. CDR3 nucleotides: TGTGCCAGCAGATGTAGCGGGAGGCCCGACAGGACCTACGAGCAGTACTTC. This codes for CASRCSGRPDRTYEQYF. Looking up the rest from reference TRBV2 and TRBJ2-7 gives the full variable domain: EPEVTQTPSHQVTQMGQEVILRCVPISNHLYFYWYRQILGQKVEFLVSFYNNEISEKSEIFDDQFSVERPDGSNFTLKIRSTKLEDSAMYFCASRCSGRPDRTYEQYFGPGTRLTVT.

The chain couples TRBV27 to TRBJ1-3; weak D call: TRBD1 (6 bases). V dropped 7 bases and J dropped 2 bases, with 9 bases sitting between them. The CDR3 has 13 amino acids. Looked up from germline, CDR1 is MNHEY and CDR2 is SMNVEV (reference sequence). DNA for the CDR3: TGTGCCAGCATGGGGGCGGCTGGAAACACCATATATTTT. Encoded protein: CASMGAAGNTIYF.